The 24 T cell receptor beta chains reported below all come from one sample, sequenced in a study of T-cell reconstitution after alpha-beta-depleted transplantation in children. Library preparation (for TCRbeta) was performed with unique molecular identifiers. TCRdb recomputed calls from the PCR reads with MiXCR, one row per CDR3 protein. The profile shows about 1,000,000 distinct CDR3 sequences, about 29% of them singletons. Sample: PBMCs, mostly from graft donor cells, taken 360 days after TCRalphabeta/CD19-depleted stem cell transplant. The receptors here all came from a boy in the first two years of life who had a stem cell transplant for SCID, so the T cells may come from the graft donor.

As DNA, the CDR3 is TGCGCCAGCAGCTGGGGGCCGGGACACTACTATGGCTACACCTTC. Protein sequence: CASSWGPGHYYGYTF. The V gene is TRBV5-1, the J gene TRBJ1-2; a possible D gene is TRBD1 (6 bases). Between the trimmed V and J ends, which lost 3 bases and 3 bases, there was a span of 15 bases. The CDR3 sequence is 15 residues long. Germline V gives CDR1 SGHRS, CDR2 YFSETQ.

This clonotype was recorded once. This chain connects TRBV2 to TRBJ2-7, with 7 bases matching TRBD1. Germline V CDR1 and CDR2: SNHLY, FYNNEI. V shed 5 bases and J 2 bases; nucleotides not matched to a gene: 9. This CDR3 is built from 15 residues. CDR3 coding DNA: TGTGCCAGCAGTTCTGACAGGGCAAGGGCCTACGAGCAGTACTTC. Translating gives CASSSDRARAYEQYF.

This clonotype was observed at least ten times. The gene calls are TRBV3-1 and TRBJ1-1, with unresolved D. The ends were cut back, 5 bases at V and 5 bases at J, with 15 bases in the middle. The CDR3 sequence is 14 residues long. Germline CDR1 reads LGHDT; CDR2 reads YNNKEL (reference sequence). The CDR3 DNA reads as TGTGCCAGCAGCGGTAGAGGAATTAAGACTGAAGCTTTCTTT. Amino acids: CASSGRGIKTEAFF.

The CDR3 loop reads CASSKSVNEQFF. Here the CDR3 DNA reads TGTGCCAGCAGCAAATCCGTAAATGAGCAGTTCTTC. V is TRBV7-9 and J is TRBJ2-1; D is unclear. The CDR3 is 12 residues long. With 5 bases removed from V and 7 bases from J, the gap between germline ends came to 9 bases. Germline values: CDR1 SEHNR, CDR2 FQNEAQ (reference sequence).

The rearrangement uses TRBV3-1 and TRBJ1-4, with TRBD1 identical over 7 bases. Germline CDR1 is LGHDT and CDR2 is YNNKEL (reference sequence). V was pared by 1 base and J by 12 bases, with 14 bases of the junction left unmatched. This CDR3 is built from 16 residues. Written as DNA, the CDR3 is TGTGCCAGCAGCCAAGCCAGATCAGGGGGGGGACTGGAACTGTTTTTT. Amino acids: CASSQARSGGGLELFF.

CDR3 nucleotides: TGCAGTGCTAGAGATTTGGGGGCGGCTCATGAGCAGTTCTTC. Its protein product is CSARDLGAAHEQFF. This rearrangement joins TRBV20-1 to TRBJ2-1; D is perhaps TRBD1 (6 bases). The germline V and J ends were trimmed by 0 bases and 8 bases, with 14 bases remaining between them. CDR3 length: 14 amino acids. CDR1 DFQATT and CDR2 SNEGSKA come from the germline V gene (reference sequence).

The gene calls are TRBV5-6 and TRBJ1-5; D remains unclear. The V gene lost 1 base and the J gene lost 0 bases, with 8 bases spanning the gap. Germline CDR1 reads SGHDT; CDR2 reads YYEEEE. There are 15 residues in the CDR3. The CDR3 DNA follows: TGTGCCAGCAGCTTGAGGTTGAATAGCAATCAGCCCCAGCATTTT. Translated: CASSLRLNSNQPQHF. Complete variable domain (other parts from reference TRBV5-6 and TRBJ1-5): DAGVTQSPTHLIKTRGQQVTLRCSPKSGHDTVSWYQQALGQGPQFIFQYYEEEERQRGNFPDRFSGHQFPNYSSELNVNALLLGDSALYLCASSLRLNSNQPQHFGDGTRLSIL.

V is TRBV6-1 and J is TRBJ1-3, with D possibly TRBD1 on 6 matching bases. CDR1 and CDR2 (germline): MNHNS, SASEGT. V lost 4 bases to trimming and J lost 0 bases, with 10 bases between them. The CDR3 extends over 15 amino acids. The CDR3 sequence is CASSGTANSGNTIYF. DNA of the CDR3: TGTGCCAGCAGTGGGACAGCAAACTCTGGAAACACCATATATTTT.

V usage is TRBV27 and J usage is TRBJ1-1; TRBD1 matches 10 bases. CDR1 and CDR2 from the germline V gene are MNHEY and SMNVEV (reference sequence). J gave up 3 bases and V 5 bases, and 12 bases lay outside the gene matches. CDR3 size: 17 residues. CDR3 in amino acids: CASSVVSRQGADTEAFF. In nucleotides, the CDR3 is TGTGCCAGCAGTGTCGTTTCCCGACAGGGGGCAGACACTGAAGCTTTCTTT.

This clonotype was counted a few times. The chain combines TRBV29-1 with TRBJ2-1, with D possibly matching TRBD2 (6 bases). The germline gives CDR1 SQVTM, CDR2 ANQGSEA. The CDR3 is 15 amino acids. V was cut by 2 bases and J by 0 bases, with 11 bases left in between. The CDR3 DNA follows: TGCAGCGTTGAATCGCGGGGAAACTCCTACAATGAGCAGTTCTTC. Translation: CSVESRGNSYNEQFF.

The chain carries TRBV6-2 or TRBV6-3 and TRBJ2-7; 7 bases align to TRBD1. With V trimmed by 0 bases and J by 2 bases, 10 bases remained unmatched. CDR3 length: 17 amino acids. Germline CDR1 MNHEY, CDR2 SVGEGT. The CDR3 DNA follows: TGTGCCAGCAGTTACTCGAAGAAGGGACAGACTACCTACGAGCAGTACTTC. Its translation is CASSYSKKGQTTYEQYF.

In this sample, this clonotype turned up a few times. The chain combines TRBV6-2 or TRBV6-3 with TRBJ2-1; 14 positions agree with TRBD2. With V trimmed by 2 bases and J by 5 bases, 5 bases remained unmatched. This CDR3 comprises 17 residues. The V gene's germline CDR1 is MNHEY and CDR2 SVGEGT. In DNA, the CDR3 is TGTGCCAGCAGTTACCCGGGACTAGCGGGAGTCGACAATGAGCAGTTCTTC. Protein: CASSYPGLAGVDNEQFF.

The CDR3 loop is CSARESNTGELFF. In nucleotides, the CDR3 is TGCAGTGCTAGAGAATCGAACACCGGGGAGCTGTTTTTT. The chain links TRBV20-1 to TRBJ2-2; D unclear. This CDR3 is 13 amino acids long. Trimming took off 0 bases at V and 0 bases at J, with 2 bases between the two ends. CDR1 is DFQATT and CDR2 is SNEGSKA in the germline V gene (reference sequence).

This clonotype came up a few times. The V gene is TRBV20-1, the J gene TRBJ2-5, with D uncertain. Trimming shortened V by 3 bases and J by 5 bases, and 13 bases separated the two germline ends. The CDR3 is 13 amino acids. The germline V gene encodes CDR1 DFQATT and CDR2 SNEGSKA (reference sequence). This CDR3 reads CSASYPYAETQYF. DNA for the CDR3: TGCAGTGCTAGTTACCCCTACGCGGAGACCCAGTACTTC.

This chain uses TRBV4-3 with TRBJ2-3, with TRBD2 matching 8 bases. CDR3 length: 16 residues. Losses at the gene ends were 2 bases for V and 2 bases for J; bases not matched to a gene: 6. Germline V gives CDR1 LGHNA, CDR2 YSLEER. As DNA, the CDR3 is TGCGCCAGCAGCCAACAGCGGGGGATTAACACAGATACGCAGTATTTT. Translated: CASSQQRGINTDTQYF.

The rearrangement joins TRBV3-1 to TRBJ2-5, with no clear D. Trimming left V 0 bases short and J 0 bases short, with 8 bases between. The CDR3 runs 15 residues. Germline assignment: CDR1 LGHDT and CDR2 YNNKEL (reference sequence). The CDR3 region is CASSQEPSHQETQYF. Written as DNA, the CDR3 is TGTGCCAGCAGCCAAGAACCCAGTCACCAAGAGACCCAGTACTTC.

This chain uses TRBV9 with TRBJ1-1, with a possible D match to TRBD1 (5 bases). The V and J ends lost 3 bases and 1 base respectively, with 10 bases between them. The CDR3 totals 14 residues. The germline CDR1 and CDR2 sequences are SGDLS and YYNGEE. The CDR3 here is CASSAHGGNTEAFF. Written as DNA, the CDR3 is TGTGCCAGCAGCGCCCATGGGGGGAACACTGAAGCTTTCTTT.

This clonotype was detected only once. V and J are TRBV20-1 and TRBJ2-2; TRBD1 matches at 7 bases. J lost 4 bases, V lost 3 bases, and 5 bases had no gene match. The V gene's germline CDR1 is DFQATT and CDR2 SNEGSKA (reference sequence). This CDR3 contains 14 residues. The CDR3 region has the DNA TGCAGTGCTAGGACACAGGGGCCCACCGGGGAGCTGTTTTTT. The encoded protein is CSARTQGPTGELFF.

The chain has TRBV12-3 or TRBV12-4 and TRBJ1-3; D ambiguous. This CDR3 spans 17 amino acids. The V and J ends lost 0 bases and 0 bases respectively, with 12 bases between them. CDR3 amino acids: CASSLARIRDSGNTIYF. The CDR3 DNA sequence: TGTGCCAGCAGTTTAGCGCGAATCCGAGACTCTGGAAACACCATATATTTT.

This clonotype was counted ten times or more. The chain joins TRBV25-1 to TRBJ2-1; 10 bases fit TRBD1. The CDR3 contains 15 residues. With V trimmed by 3 bases and J by 9 bases, 8 bases remained unmatched. CDR1 is MGHDK, CDR2 SYGVNS, per germline. CDR3 DNA sequence: TGTGCCAGCAGTGAGTCCGGGACAGGGGCAATTGAGCAGTTCTTC. Residues: CASSESGTGAIEQFF.

This chain links TRBV29-1 with TRBJ2-3, with 7 bases fitting TRBD1. Trimming took 4 bases from V and 9 from J; bases not matched to a gene: 13. The V gene's germline CDR1 is SQVTM and CDR2 ANQGSEA. The CDR3 totals 14 residues. The CDR3 loop reads CSVVRRGFPDTQYF. CDR3 DNA: TGCAGCGTTGTGCGCAGGGGGTTCCCGGACACGCAGTATTTT.

This clonotype was seen more than once but under ten times. The gene calls are TRBV28 and TRBJ2-3, with 11 bases matching TRBD2. CDR1 is MDHEN, CDR2 SYDVKM, per germline. The J segment lost 5 bases and the V segment lost 6 bases, leaving 10 bases of the junction unmatched. The CDR3 is 16 amino acids. CDR3 coding DNA: TGTGCCAGCAGCTCTCTTAGCGGGGGGGCTGAAGATACGCAGTATTTT. Translation gives CASSSLSGGAEDTQYF. Supplemented by reference TRBV28 and TRBJ2-3, the full variable domain reads DVKVTQSSRYLVKRTGEKVFLECVQDMDHENMFWYRQDPGLGLRLIYFSYDVKMKEKGDIPEGYSVSREKKERFSLILESASTNQTSMYLCASSSLSGGAEDTQYFGPGTRLTVL.

The J gene is TRBJ2-7, the V gene TRBV5-1; no clear D gene. The length of the CDR3 is 15 residues. Germline-derived CDR1 and CDR2 are SGHRS and YFSETQ. Trimming cost V 1 base and J 1 base, with 12 bases left between them. The CDR3 protein is CASSLYGSPSYEQYF. CDR3 sequence (DNA): TGCGCCAGCAGCTTGTACGGAAGCCCATCCTACGAGCAGTACTTC.

Comments on this clonotype: At one of its ends the junction is not consistent with the germline gene, which may arise from a read error. V usage is TRBV12-3 or TRBV12-4 and J usage is TRBJ1-1; 10 positions agree with TRBD1. The CDR3 length is 14 residues. The CDR3 DNA reads as TGTGCCAGCAGTCCGGACAGGGGGGTAACGGCGGGGTACTTT. Protein product: CASSPDRGVTAGYF.